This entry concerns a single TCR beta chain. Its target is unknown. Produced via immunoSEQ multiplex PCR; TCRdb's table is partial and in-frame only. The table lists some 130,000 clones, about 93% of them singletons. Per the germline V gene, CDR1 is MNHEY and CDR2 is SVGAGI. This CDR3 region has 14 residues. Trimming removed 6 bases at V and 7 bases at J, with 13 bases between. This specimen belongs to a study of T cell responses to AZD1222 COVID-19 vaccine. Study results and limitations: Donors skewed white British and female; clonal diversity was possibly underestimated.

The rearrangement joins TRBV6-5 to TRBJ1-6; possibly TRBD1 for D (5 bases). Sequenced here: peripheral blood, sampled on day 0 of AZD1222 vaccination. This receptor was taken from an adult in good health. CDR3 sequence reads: CASRQQGANSPLHF. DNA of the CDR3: TGTGCCAGCAGACAGCAAGGGGCGAATTCACCCCTCCACTTT.